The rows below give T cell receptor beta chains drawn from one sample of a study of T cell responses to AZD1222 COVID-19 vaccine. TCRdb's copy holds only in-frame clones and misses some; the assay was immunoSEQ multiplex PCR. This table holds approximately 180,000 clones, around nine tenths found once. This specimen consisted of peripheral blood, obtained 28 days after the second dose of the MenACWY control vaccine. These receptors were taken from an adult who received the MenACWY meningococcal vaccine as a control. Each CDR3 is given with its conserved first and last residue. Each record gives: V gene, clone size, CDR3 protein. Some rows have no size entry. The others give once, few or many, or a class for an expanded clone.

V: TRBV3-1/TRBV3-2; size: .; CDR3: CASSQVTGAYEQYF
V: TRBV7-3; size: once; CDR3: CASSLTPVGTASSGANVLTF
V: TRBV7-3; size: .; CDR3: CASSLKGSGRASTDTQYF
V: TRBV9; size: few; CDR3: CASTRGLRAGELFF
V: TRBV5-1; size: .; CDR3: CASSATSGTQYF
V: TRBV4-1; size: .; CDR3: CASSQERYTTGELFF
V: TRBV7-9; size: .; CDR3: CASSSPGAEDGVAQHF
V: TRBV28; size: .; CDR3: CASSLFSYEQYF
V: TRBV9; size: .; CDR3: CASSSPAANYGYTF
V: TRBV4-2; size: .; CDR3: CASSPTGTANYGYTF
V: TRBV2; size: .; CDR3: CASSATGSGYTF
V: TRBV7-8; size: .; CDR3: CASSLEGSGRPQETQYF
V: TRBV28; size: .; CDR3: CLSGTGYTEAFF
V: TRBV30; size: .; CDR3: CAWTGDGGYTF
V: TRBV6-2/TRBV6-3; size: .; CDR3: CASSQDSGQPQHF
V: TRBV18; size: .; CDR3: CASSPLRLAENIQYF
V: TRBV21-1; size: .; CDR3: CASSKVETGSYTDTQYF
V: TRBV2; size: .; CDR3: CASIAGGRANTGELFF
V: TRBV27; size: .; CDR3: CASSLRATGSSSGNTIYF
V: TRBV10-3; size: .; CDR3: CAISGTSVNSGELFF
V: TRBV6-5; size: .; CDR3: CASSYSHGTSGNTIYF
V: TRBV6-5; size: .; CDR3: CASSWDSKNIQYF
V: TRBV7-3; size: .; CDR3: CASSQDLGEQFF
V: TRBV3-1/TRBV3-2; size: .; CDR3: CASRGTSGSLTKNIQYF
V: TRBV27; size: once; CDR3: CASIAPGLAGVNEQFF
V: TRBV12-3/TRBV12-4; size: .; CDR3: CASSSQGNQPQHF
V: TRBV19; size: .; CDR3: CASSIYTGAGGQPQHF
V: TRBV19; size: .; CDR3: CASSIAWDSRGASPLHF
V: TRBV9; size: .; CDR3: CASSDQRSGGYTF
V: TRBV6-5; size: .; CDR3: CASSTTPAGEKLFF
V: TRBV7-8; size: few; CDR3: CASSPPGSYNSPLHF
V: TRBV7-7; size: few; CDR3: CASSQSGQKETQYF
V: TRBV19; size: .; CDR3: CASSPRDTGELFF
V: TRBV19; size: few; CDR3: CASSIPRGEAFF
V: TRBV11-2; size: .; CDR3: CASSPRLGGETQYF
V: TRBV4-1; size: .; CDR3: CASSQEVVRSSYNSPLHF
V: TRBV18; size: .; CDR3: CASSPTGPATNEKLFF
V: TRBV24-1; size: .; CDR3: CATSRGWDTEAFF
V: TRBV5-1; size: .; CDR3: CASSLGLAGLNEQFF
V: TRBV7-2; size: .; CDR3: CASSRNNNEQFF
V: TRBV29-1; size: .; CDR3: CSVEDAGLAQYF
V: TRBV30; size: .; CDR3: CAWTSGSTDTQYF
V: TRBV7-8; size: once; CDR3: CASSLGGLAGTAYNEQFF
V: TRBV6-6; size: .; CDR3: CASRPQLLRNNEQFF
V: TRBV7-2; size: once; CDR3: CASSNKIAGAIIAKNIQYF
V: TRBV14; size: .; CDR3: CASSHGGNQPQHF
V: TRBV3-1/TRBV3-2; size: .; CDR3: CASSRIAGGSNTGELFF
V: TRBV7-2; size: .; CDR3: CASSLRLVSGYNEQFF
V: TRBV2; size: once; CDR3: CASKRPGDYSYEQYF
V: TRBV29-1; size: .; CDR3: CSVGRQGEGYTF
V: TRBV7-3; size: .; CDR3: CASRLAGVNTGELFF
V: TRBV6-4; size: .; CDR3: CASSETQFQLNEQFF
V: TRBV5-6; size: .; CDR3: CASSFRGRGQPQHF